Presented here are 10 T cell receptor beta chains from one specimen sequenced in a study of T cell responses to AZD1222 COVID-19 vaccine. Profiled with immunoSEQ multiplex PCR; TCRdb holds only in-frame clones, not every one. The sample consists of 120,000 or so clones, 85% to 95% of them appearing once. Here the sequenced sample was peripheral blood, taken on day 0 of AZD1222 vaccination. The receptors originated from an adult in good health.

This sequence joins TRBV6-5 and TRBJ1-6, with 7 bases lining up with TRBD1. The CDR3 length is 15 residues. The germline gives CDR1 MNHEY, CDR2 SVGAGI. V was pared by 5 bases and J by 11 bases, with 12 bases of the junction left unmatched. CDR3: CASSRKQTGHTPLHF. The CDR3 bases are TGTGCCAGCAGTCGGAAACAGACAGGGCACACACCCCTCCACTTT.

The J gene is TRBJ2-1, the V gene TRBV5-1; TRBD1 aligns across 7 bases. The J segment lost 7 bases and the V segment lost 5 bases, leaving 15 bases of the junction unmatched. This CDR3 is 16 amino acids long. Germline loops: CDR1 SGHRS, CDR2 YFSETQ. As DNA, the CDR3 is TGCGCCAGCAGACAACCACGGGACAGAGAAAGGAATGAGCAGTTCTTC. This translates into CASRQPRDRERNEQFF.

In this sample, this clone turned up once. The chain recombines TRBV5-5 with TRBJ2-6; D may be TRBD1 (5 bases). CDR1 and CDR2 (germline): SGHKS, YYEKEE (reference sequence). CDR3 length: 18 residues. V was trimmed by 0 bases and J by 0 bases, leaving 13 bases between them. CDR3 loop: CASSLAARAPSGANVLTF. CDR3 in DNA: TGTGCCAGCAGCTTGGCGGCCAGGGCGCCCTCTGGGGCCAACGTCCTGACTTTC.

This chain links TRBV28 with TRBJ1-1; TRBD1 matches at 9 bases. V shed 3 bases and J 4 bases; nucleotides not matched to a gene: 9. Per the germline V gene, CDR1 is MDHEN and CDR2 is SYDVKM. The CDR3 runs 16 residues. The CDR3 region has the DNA TGTGCCAGCAGTTTGTTACCGGGACAGGGAAGCACTGAAGCTTTCTTT. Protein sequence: CASSLLPGQGSTEAFF.

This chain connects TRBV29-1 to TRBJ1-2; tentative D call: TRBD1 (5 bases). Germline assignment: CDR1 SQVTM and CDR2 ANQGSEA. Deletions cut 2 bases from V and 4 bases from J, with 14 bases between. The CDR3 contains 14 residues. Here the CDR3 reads CSVERGALGYGYTF. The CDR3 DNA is TGCAGCGTTGAAAGGGGAGCATTGGGCTATGGCTACACCTTC.

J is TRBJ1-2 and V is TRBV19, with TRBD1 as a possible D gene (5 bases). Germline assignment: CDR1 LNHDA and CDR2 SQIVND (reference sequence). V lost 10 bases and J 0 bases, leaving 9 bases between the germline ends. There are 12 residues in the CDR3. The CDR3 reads CATDRANYGYTF. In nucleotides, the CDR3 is TGTGCCACCGACAGAGCTAACTATGGCTACACCTTC.

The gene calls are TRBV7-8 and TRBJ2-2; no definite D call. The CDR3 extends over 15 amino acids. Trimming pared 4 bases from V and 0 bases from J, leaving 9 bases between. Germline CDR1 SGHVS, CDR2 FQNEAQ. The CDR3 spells CASSSQAPNTGELFF. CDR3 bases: TGTGCCAGCAGCTCCCAGGCTCCGAACACCGGGGAGCTGTTTTTT.

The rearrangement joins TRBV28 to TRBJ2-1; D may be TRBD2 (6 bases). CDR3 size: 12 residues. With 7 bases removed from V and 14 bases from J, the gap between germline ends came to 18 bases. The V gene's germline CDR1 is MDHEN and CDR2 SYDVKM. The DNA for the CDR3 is TGTGCCAGCAACCCATGGCGGGGACGGGAGTTCTTC. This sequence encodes CASNPWRGREFF.

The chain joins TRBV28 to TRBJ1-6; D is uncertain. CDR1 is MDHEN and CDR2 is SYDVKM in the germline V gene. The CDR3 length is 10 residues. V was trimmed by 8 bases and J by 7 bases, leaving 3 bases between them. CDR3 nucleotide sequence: TGTGCCAGCTCAAATTCACCCCTCCACTTT. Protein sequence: CASSNSPLHF.

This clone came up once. The CDR3 is CASSFQGNEKLFF. CDR3 nucleotides: TGTGCCAGCAGTTTTCAGGGGAATGAAAAACTGTTTTTT. The genes are TRBV27 and TRBJ1-4; a weak D match, TRBD1 (6 bases). Trimming left V 3 bases short and J 5 bases short, with 7 bases between. The CDR3 extends over 13 amino acids. Germline V CDR1 and CDR2: MNHEY, SMNVEV (reference sequence).